This T cell receptor (beta chain) was sequenced for a study of CDR3 diversity in severe acne. This CDR3 is built from 13 residues. V lost 5 bases and J lost 5; bases outside the gene matches: 2. Germline CDR1 reads LNHNV; CDR2 reads YYDKDF (reference sequence). TCRdb independently ran MiXCR on the PCR reads; one entry per CDR3 protein. In the table there are approximately 80,000 distinct CDR3 sequences, roughly 51% of which are singletons. V and J are TRBV15 and TRBJ2-1, with 8 bases fitting TRBD2. This sequence was found in a male donor in good health, without acne. Sequenced input: blood. The CDR3 DNA reads as TGTGCCACCAGCCGGGGGGGAGACAATGAGCAGTTCTTC. Translation: CATSRGGDNEQFF. Looking up the rest from reference TRBV15 and TRBJ2-1 gives the full variable domain: DAMVIQNPRYQVTQFGKPVTLSCSQTLNHNVMYWYQQKSSQAPKLLFHYYDKDFNNEADTPDNFQSRRPNTSFCFLDIRSPGLGDTAMYLCATSRGGDNEQFFGPGTRLTVL.